The rows below give T cell receptor beta chains drawn from one sample of a study of siplizumab effects on memory and regulatory T cells. Sequencing used immunoSEQ multiplex PCR; TCRdb keeps in-frame clones, though not all of them. The sample includes 55,000 to 80,000 clones, 70% to 85% of them seen just once. Specimen: memory CD4+ T cells sorted from blood. These TCRs come from a human donor in good health. CDR3s leave out the opening cysteine and the closing phenylalanine or tryptophan. The D gene is left open where the match is weak.

>NA|TRBV10-2|TRBJ2-7
ASSRPPGEQY
>TRBD2|TRBV19|TRBJ2-1
ASSITMTSGGNNEQF
>NA|TRBV5-1|TRBJ2-6
ASLSGANVLT
>NA|TRBV7-6|TRBJ2-7
ASSAQQGVIYEQY
>NA|TRBV6-5|TRBJ1-1
ASSSLRGVNTEAF
>TRBD2|TRBV4-2|TRBJ2-7
ASSRDTSGGAYEQY
>TRBD1|TRBV11-3|TRBJ2-1
ASSFSGTGNEQF
>NA|TRBV6-1|TRBJ1-2
ASSAHLIWGYT
>TRBD1|TRBV5-1|TRBJ2-7
ASMPTGGKSYEQY
>NA|TRBV11-2|TRBJ1-2
ASSLENRRGGYT
>TRBD1|TRBV6-1|TRBJ1-2
ASTQDRGLYGYT
>NA|TRBV5-6|NA
ASSSPPGEQY
>TRBD2|TRBV7-2|TRBJ2-1
ASRYGTSGVGEQF
>TRBD1|TRBV6-5|TRBJ1-5
ASRGDRDNQPQH
>NA|TRBV29-1|TRBJ1-1
SVEVVGGSEAF
>TRBD2|TRBV28|TRBJ2-7
ASTPAGEWAYEQY
>TRBD2|TRBV11-2|TRBJ2-2
ASSPVGSGGTGELF
>TRBD2|TRBV9|TRBJ2-5
ASSPSGLVGQETQY
>NA|TRBV2|TRBJ1-4
ASRSKRLGEKLF
>NA|TRBV7-2|TRBJ2-7
ASSSQGDEQY
>NA|TRBV10-3|TRBJ2-3
AISDGTDTQY
>NA|TRBV18|TRBJ1-5
ASSPPGQQNQPQH
>TRBD2|TRBV6-1|TRBJ2-4
ASTRDGGGNIQY
>NA|TRBV7-2|TRBJ1-6
ASSLGDGSSYNSPLH
>NA|TRBV27|TRBJ2-7
ASRVTGTTYEQY
>TRBD2|TRBV19|TRBJ2-2
IPLSSGGWNTGELF
>NA|TRBV4-2|TRBJ1-5
ASIQDGGDNQPQH
>TRBD2|TRBV10-2|TRBJ2-1
ASSERLAGLSYNEQF
>NA|TRBV19|TRBJ2-7
ASSIDAEQGYPYEQY
>NA|TRBV6-1|TRBJ2-7
ASSEAGHYEQY
>TRBD2|TRBV19|TRBJ2-5
ASSIRGLAGQETQY
>TRBD1|TRBV14|TRBJ2-7
ASSYLGQMNEQY
>TRBD1|TRBV19|TRBJ1-1
ASKEGTGVWDTEAF
>NA|TRBV6-4|TRBJ1-5
ASSPHGGLDQPQH
>NA|TRBV2|TRBJ1-2
ASSYNDRVYGYT
>NA|TRBV7-3|TRBJ2-1
ASSPQGGASSYNEQF